The rows below give T cell receptor beta chains drawn from one sample of a study of blood T cell repertoires in COVID-19. Repertoires were generated with immunoSEQ multiplex PCR, while TCRdb's copy carries only in-frame clones and drops some. The repertoire holds over 350,000 clones, with around 88% as singletons. Sequencing was done on a sample of peripheral blood. These receptors were taken from a woman in her twenties or thirties with acute or convalescent COVID-19. CDR3s include the opening cysteine and the closing phenylalanine or tryptophan. D genes are given only for firm matches. The size entry is marked missing in some rows and otherwise reads once, few, many or a size class.

clone_size	d_call	v_call	j_call	cdr3_aa	cdr3_nt
-	TRBD2	TRBV19	TRBJ2-1	CASKIAGSYNEQFF	TGTGCCAGCAAAATAGCGGGGTCTTACAATGAGCAGTTCTTC
-	-	TRBV12-3/TRBV12-4	TRBJ2-7	CASSAQGIHEQYF	TGTGCCAGTTCCGCCCAGGGGATCCACGAGCAGTACTTC
-	TRBD1	TRBV10-3	TRBJ1-2	CAISERTGANYGYTF	TGTGCCATCAGTGAGAGGACAGGGGCCAACTATGGCTACACCTTC
-	TRBD1	TRBV29-1	TRBJ2-3	CSVWTGRTDTQYF	TGCAGCGTTTGGACAGGACGCACAGATACGCAGTATTTT
-	-	TRBV6-1	TRBJ2-1	CASSEGRGESDEQFF	TGTGCCAGCAGTGAAGGCAGGGGTGAATCAGATGAGCAGTTCTTC
-	TRBD1	TRBV30	TRBJ2-2	CAWSGTGRNTGELFF	TGTGCCTGGAGTGGGACAGGCCGGAACACCGGGGAGCTGTTTTTT
-	-	TRBV3-1/TRBV3-2	TRBJ1-2	CASSQTGGGYTF	TGTGCCAGCAGCCAAACGGGGGGTGGCTACACCTTC
-	-	TRBV10-3	TRBJ2-1	CAISGQQLLNNEQFF	TGTGCCATCAGTGGGCAGCAACTACTAAACAATGAGCAGTTCTTC
few	-	TRBV5-5	TRBJ1-5	CASSLEVFGSNQPQHF	TGTGCCAGCAGCTTAGAGGTTTTCGGGAGCAATCAGCCCCAGCATTTT
-	-	TRBV6-5	TRBJ1-2	CASSLLPGGVGGYTF	TGTGCCAGCAGCCTCCTCCCGGGGGGCGTGGGTGGCTACACCTTC
-	TRBD1	TRBV5-1	TRBJ2-7	CASSLQQGMSEQYF	TGCGCCAGCAGCTTGCAACAGGGGATGAGTGAGCAGTACTTC
-	-	TRBV6-5	TRBJ1-6	CASSYSPRGSGSPLHF	TGTGCCAGCAGTTACTCGCCGCGGGGTAGTGGTTCACCCCTCCACTTT
once	-	TRBV7-3	TRBJ1-1	CASSFDPPGSEAFF	TGTGCCAGCAGCTTTGACCCTCCAGGGTCTGAAGCTTTCTTT
-	-	TRBV7-8	TRBJ2-5	CASSYLAGATQETQYF	TGTGCCAGCAGCTATCTTGCGGGGGCCACCCAAGAGACCCAGTACTTC
few	TRBD2	TRBV27	TRBJ2-1	CASSLTSGGSYNEQFF	TGTGCCAGCAGTCTCACTAGCGGGGGGTCGTACAATGAGCAGTTCTTC
-	-	TRBV24-1	TRBJ2-3	CATSDFTGGITDTQYF	TGTGCCACCAGTGATTTTACCGGGGGTATAACAGATACGCAGTATTTT
once	-	TRBV9	TRBJ1-1	CASSVQGNKGTEAFF	TGTGCCAGCAGCGTTCAGGGGAATAAGGGGACTGAAGCTTTCTTT